What follows is one TCR beta chain and its context. The clone's antigen remains unknown. One base away there is no much larger clone; base qualities are not given. Amplification of TCR beta CDR3 regions was carried out from RNA transcripts. The first round of RT-PCR for the TCR CDR3 was performed with the HTBI primer set and the Qiagen OneStep RT-PCR kit. A second multiplex PCR round built the libraries, followed by size selection and purification. Paired-end sequencing of the libraries was performed with 100 bp reads on an Illumina HiSeq2000. Per the source publication's procedure: SOAPnuke was used to process the raw data, throwing out any read that contained adapters or uncalled bases, had a mean Phred below 15, or lacked an exact constant-primer or identifier match. High-quality paired reads were merged using COPE v1.2.5, and each unique nucleotide sequence was defined as a clonotype. MiTCR v1.1 was used to align the clonotypes against IMGT TRBV, TRBD and TRBJ reference segments. The analysis included only V-J combinations with a frequency above 0.0001, which together covered 99% to 99.2% of the repertoires. The TCS score was defined as F50 (clonal expansion) divided by E x V (chaos), with BLOSUM62-based TCRdist calculated between CDR3 peptides within each V-J. Welch's t-statistics and random forest reduced 514 V-J features to 13, which were used in a naive Bayes classifier (R e1071). The public reads were run again by TCRdb, first through fastp at Q25 and then through MiXCR, and only productive beta chains were kept. Each CDR3 protein gets just one entry, which takes the most common genes and DNA from the rows behind it. These V and J calls originate from TCRdb's pipeline instead of the authors' own analysis. This sample holds 300,000 to 450,000 distinct CDR3 sequences; about 16% were observed only once. Approximately 30% of the sample is held by the ten biggest clonotypes.

The sample comes from a study of T cells in Graves' hyperthyroidism and ophthalmopathy (dated by TCRdb to the late 2010s). For the study in its entirety: Peripheral blood was sampled at the time of initial diagnosis, prior to any treatment. To identify distinguishing TCR V-J signatures, a discovery cohort of 100 patients was used, comprising 43 with Graves' ophthalmopathy and 57 with stable Graves' hyperthyroidism. Whether ophthalmopathy could be predicted prospectively was tested in an independent validation cohort made up of 18 hyperthyroidism patients plus 17 patients who later progressed to ophthalmopathy. The roughly 99 discovery patients were divided at random into training and test sets in a 7:3 ratio. In several Graves' hyperthyroidism patients, the study also compared T-cell repertoires from thyroid tissue with T-cell repertoires from blood. Once sampling was done, hyperthyroidism patients were given methimazole at a starting dose of 30 mg daily, whereas ophthalmopathy patients were given high-dose intravenous methylprednisolone. The paper reports TCR Vbeta CDR3 sequencing of fewer than 150 peripheral blood samples: approximately 41 ophthalmopathy, under 85 hyperthyroidism and some 17 progressor patients. The investigation overall reported the following: During validation, the model predicted progression to ophthalmopathy a median of approximately 6.5 months ahead of onset, with around 71% sensitivity and almost 75% specificity. In cross-validation, a model built on a 13 V-J signature told ophthalmopathy apart from stable hyperthyroidism with just under 90% sensitivity and roughly 81% specificity, and in testing the same model reached 80%/75%. Most expanded thyroid clonotypes (frequency above 0.001) were also found in blood, which suggests that blood repertoires may mirror thyroid immune responses. No statistical method was used to fix the sample size in advance, and group allocation was not hidden from the investigators.

A patient counted as having stable Graves' hyperthyroidism if no progression to ophthalmopathy occurred over 18 months of follow-up. Hyperthyroidism patients were newly diagnosed, had a disease duration of under 2 months, and were aged 18 to 65 years. Patients with uncontrolled infections, other autoimmune diseases, pregnancy or lactation were excluded. Diagnoses were established on the basis of clinical symptoms, serum thyroxine and TRAb, thyroid ultrasound, and orbital computed tomography. Ficoll-Paque density gradient centrifugation was used to isolate PBMCs from about 9.4 ml of fresh peripheral blood. Trizol reagent was used to extract total RNA, and RNA quality was then checked on an Agilent 2100 Bioanalyzer. CDR1 and CDR2 (SGHRS, YFSETQ) derive from the germline V gene. The CDR3 starts with the cysteine, ends with the phenylalanine, and has 15 residues. CDR3 DNA is the only sequence kept; it has 45 bases, read in frame from the first base. The junction shows trimming of 4 bases on V and 3 bases on J, plus 13 bases between the germline ends.

In this chain, TRBV5-1 is recombined with TRBJ2-2; no D gene call is confident. Material: blood. This TCR was sampled from a woman aged 25-40 years with Graves' hyperthyroidism. This receptor carries the CDR3 CASSLGWADTGELFF. The nucleotide sequence is TGCGCCAGCAGCCTGGGTTGGGCGGACACCGGGGAGCTGTTTTTT.